Listed here are 17 T cell receptor beta chains from one sample, sequenced in a study of shared clonotypes between healthy human individuals. Here immunoSEQ multiplex PCR was the method, and the copy in TCRdb shows in-frame clones only, minus some. The table has over a million clones, around 78% seen once. The sequenced sample was memory CD4+ T cells from PBMCs. Sample subset: CD45RA-negative fraction. The receptor source for this set is a man between 18 and 35 years old in good health. Some clones in this sample may be carry-over from other donors' samples.

The chain has TRBV7-3 and TRBJ2-1; the D is unclear. Germline CDR1 reads SGHTA; CDR2 reads FQGTGA. This CDR3 has 13 residues. V dropped 1 base and J dropped 9 bases, with 10 bases sitting between them. The CDR3 nucleotides are TGTGCCAGCAGCTTAAACTGGGCCGGTGAGCAGTTCTTC. Translating gives CASSLNWAGEQFF.

The CDR3 protein is CASSAMTGTKAREKLFF. The DNA for the CDR3 is TGTGCCAGCAGCGCTATGACAGGCACCAAAGCGCGGGAAAAACTGTTTTTT. The J gene is TRBJ1-4, the V gene TRBV7-9; D is possibly TRBD1 (6 bases). The germline V gene encodes CDR1 SEHNR and CDR2 FQNEAQ (reference sequence). The V and J ends lost 5 bases and 8 bases respectively, with 24 bases between them. This CDR3 has 17 residues.

The rearrangement links TRBV6-5 to TRBJ1-4; 7 nucleotides match TRBD1. The CDR3 is 15 amino acids. Trimming at V came to 5 bases and at J to 4 bases, leaving 7 bases not matched to a gene. Germline V gene sequence: CDR1 MNHEY, CDR2 SVGAGI. CDR3 loop: CASSSKTGFNEKLFF. CDR3 nucleotides: TGTGCCAGCAGTAGCAAGACAGGGTTTAATGAAAAACTGTTTTTT.

This clone was detected many times. V gene TRBV5-1 combines with J gene TRBJ2-5, with D maybe TRBD2 (6 bases). Trimming took off 1 base at V and 4 bases at J, with 11 bases between the two ends. CDR1 is SGHRS and CDR2 is YFSETQ in the germline V gene. The CDR3 is made up of 14 amino acids. The DNA for the CDR3 is TGCGCCAGCAGCTTGTATGGAGGGACAGAGACCCAGTACTTC. Translation gives CASSLYGGTETQYF.

The chain has TRBV6-1 and TRBJ1-2; tentatively, D is TRBD1 (5 bases). This CDR3 comprises 13 residues. With 6 bases removed from V and 4 bases from J, the gap between germline ends came to 12 bases. The germline CDR1 and CDR2 sequences are MNHNS and SASEGT. The CDR3 loop reads CASSVGTAYGYTF. CDR3 DNA: TGTGCCAGCAGCGTCGGGACTGCCTATGGCTACACCTTC.

CDR3 in amino acids: CASSYAGEPSYEQYF. In nucleotides, the CDR3 is TGTGCCAGCAGTTACGCTGGGGAGCCCTCCTACGAGCAGTACTTC. The gene calls are TRBV6-5 and TRBJ2-7, with D possibly TRBD2 on 5 matching bases. The CDR3 spans 15 residues. V was clipped by 2 bases and J by 0 bases, with 11 bases between them. Germline V gene data show CDR1 as MNHEY and CDR2 as SVGAGI.

In nucleotides, the CDR3 is TGTGCCAGTAGTTTTCCAGCGGGCGTCGGATTAAGTGAGCAGTTCTTC. Its translation: CASSFPAGVGLSEQFF. The chain links TRBV19 to TRBJ2-1; maybe TRBD2 (6 bases). The V gene lost 5 bases and the J gene lost 9 bases, with 23 bases spanning the gap. CDR1 LNHDA and CDR2 SQIVND come from the germline V gene (reference sequence). The CDR3 has 16 amino acids.

CDR3 in DNA: TGTGCCAGCAGTTACGGGTGGCCCCAGCATTTT. Translated, it gives CASSYGWPQHF. J is TRBJ1-5 and V is TRBV6-6, with D unresolved. The germline V gene encodes CDR1 MNHNY and CDR2 SVGAGI (reference sequence). The CDR3 totals 11 residues. The V end lost 2 bases, the J end lost 9 bases, and 5 bases lay between the germline ends.

The chain couples TRBV28 to TRBJ2-5, with D uncertain. The CDR3 has 12 residues. Looked up from germline, CDR1 is MDHEN and CDR2 is SYDVKM. Trimming took off 8 bases at V and 2 bases at J, with 9 bases between the two ends. Here the CDR3 DNA reads TGTGCCAGCCAAGAAGCACAAGAGACCCAGTACTTC. Translating gives CASQEAQETQYF.

This clone was seen just once. The rearrangement joins TRBV7-2 to TRBJ1-4; 8 positions match TRBD1. Germline-derived CDR1 and CDR2 are SGHTA and FQGNSA. The trim removed 5 bases at V and 14 bases at J, leaving 13 bases unmatched. There are 14 residues in the CDR3. CDR3 sequence reads: CASSVDRGRSLLFF. CDR3 bases: TGTGCCAGCAGCGTCGACAGGGGCCGGTCCCTCCTGTTTTTT.

The chain employs TRBV7-2 and TRBJ2-7; 9 nucleotides align to TRBD2. Germline-derived CDR1 and CDR2 are SGHTA and FQGNSA. This CDR3 region has 15 residues. Trimming took 3 bases from V and 6 from J; bases not matched to a gene: 9. CDR3 region: CASSFSASGIGEQYF. The CDR3 DNA is TGTGCCAGCAGCTTCTCCGCTAGCGGGATTGGCGAGCAGTACTTC.

The chain combines TRBV7-3 with TRBJ2-6, with 11 bases aligning to TRBD1. Germline V gene lookup returns CDR1 SGHTA and CDR2 FQGTGA. There are 17 residues in the CDR3. Germline trimming cut 7 bases from V and 4 bases from J; bases unmatched to any gene: 9. In nucleotides, the CDR3 is TGTGCCAGCATGGAAAGGACAGGGGGCGCGGGGGCCAACGTCCTGACTTTC. This translates into CASMERTGGAGANVLTF.

This clone was recorded once. The sample carries other DNA sequences with the same CDR3. This rearrangement joins TRBV18 to TRBJ2-7, with D possibly being TRBD1 (6 bases). The CDR3 is 12 amino acids. In germline, CDR1 is KGHSH, CDR2 LQKENI. V lost 2 bases, J lost 4 bases, and 6 bases lay in between. CDR3 residues: CASSPDRYEQYF. DNA for the CDR3: TGTGCCAGCTCACCAGACAGGTACGAGCAGTACTTC.

This clone was recorded once. The rearrangement uses TRBV18 and TRBJ2-1, with D uncertain. Germline values: CDR1 KGHSH, CDR2 LQKENI. This CDR3 comprises 12 residues. Between the trimmed V and J ends, which lost 2 bases and 5 bases, there was a span of 4 bases. Here the CDR3 DNA reads TGTGCCAGCTCACCATCAAACAATGAGCAGTTCTTC. Translation gives CASSPSNNEQFF.

The CDR3 DNA sequence: TGTGCCAGCAGTAACAGGGGAATGTACGAGCAGTACTTC. Protein: CASSNRGMYEQYF. The V gene is TRBV6-6, the J gene TRBJ2-7; 7 positions agree with TRBD1. This CDR3 comprises 13 residues. Germline V gene sequence: CDR1 MNHNY, CDR2 SVGAGI (reference sequence). J lost 4 bases, V lost 5 bases, and 5 bases had no gene match.

V and J are TRBV7-3 and TRBJ2-3; the match to TRBD1 covers 8 bases. The germline gives CDR1 SGHTA, CDR2 FQGTGA. V trimming: 5 bases; J trimming: 3 bases; junction bases outside the gene matches: 7. This CDR3 is 15 amino acids long. The CDR3 DNA reads TGTGCCAGCAGCCAAGACAGGGGTGGTACAGATACGCAGTATTTT. Translated, it gives CASSQDRGGTDTQYF.

This chain uses TRBV6-5 with TRBJ1-2; TRBD1 is a possible D gene (5 bases). The CDR3 loop spans 13 amino acids. Trimming pared 5 bases from V and 0 bases from J, leaving 7 bases between. Germline V lookup: CDR1 MNHEY, CDR2 SVGAGI. The chain's CDR3 is CASSPGPNYGYTF. DNA of the CDR3: TGTGCCAGCAGTCCAGGGCCTAACTATGGCTACACCTTC.